Described below is a single T cell receptor (beta chain) sequence and its context. Its antigen remains unknown. Each CDR3 protein gets one entry after TCRdb re-called the reads with MiXCR. The sample yields about 310,000 distinct CDR3 sequences, around a sixth seen once. After removal of 4 bases from V and 8 bases from J, the junction contained 11 bases not matched to a gene. The CDR3 extends over 15 amino acids. CDR1 and CDR2 (germline): SGHKS, YYEKEE (reference sequence). This sample is drawn from a study of T cell repertoires in cytomegalovirus infection. As for the study in general: In public TCR beta signatures, there were indications of both CMV infection and matching HLA type.

Study-wide results and limits: There were carriers of CMV plus the relevant HLA, and cumulative public TCR beta family frequency identified them. HLA-C-restricted CMV-specific TCR beta clonotypes were dominant in the ex vivo response.

Sequencing was performed on PBMCs. This chain uses TRBV5-5 with TRBJ1-4, with 7 bases matching TRBD1. This TCR derives from a human donor in good health (CMV status not recorded). Some clones in this sample may be carry-over from other donors' samples. The CDR3 coding sequence is TGTGCCAGCAGCAGGCTACAGGGGTCTGGGGAAAAACTGTTTTTT. Protein sequence: CASSRLQGSGEKLFF.